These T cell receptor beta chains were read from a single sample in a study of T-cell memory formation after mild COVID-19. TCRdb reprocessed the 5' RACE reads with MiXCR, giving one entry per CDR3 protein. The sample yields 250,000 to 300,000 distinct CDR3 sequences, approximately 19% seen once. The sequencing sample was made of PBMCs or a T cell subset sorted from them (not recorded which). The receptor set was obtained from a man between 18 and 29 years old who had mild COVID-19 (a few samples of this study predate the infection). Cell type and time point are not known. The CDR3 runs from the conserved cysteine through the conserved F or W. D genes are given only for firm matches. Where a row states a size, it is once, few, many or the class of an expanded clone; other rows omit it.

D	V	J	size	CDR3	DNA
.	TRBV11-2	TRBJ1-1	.	CASSLHAFTMNTEAFF	TGTGCCAGCAGCTTACACGCATTTACAATGAACACTGAAGCTTTCTTT
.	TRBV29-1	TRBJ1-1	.	CSSLDGNTEAFF	TGCAGCTCACTTGACGGGAACACTGAAGCTTTCTTT
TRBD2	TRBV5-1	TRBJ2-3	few	CASSSPGLAGDATDTQYF	TGCGCCAGCAGCTCCCCGGGACTAGCGGGGGACGCCACAGATACGCAGTATTTT
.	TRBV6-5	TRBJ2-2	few	CASSWGLLGGELFF	TGTGCCAGCTCATGGGGACTTCTTGGAGGGGAGCTGTTTTTT
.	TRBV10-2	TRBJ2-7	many	CASSDGMTNEQYF	TGCGCCAGCAGTGATGGGATGACTAACGAGCAGTACTTC
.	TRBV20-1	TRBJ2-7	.	CSARWGSDEQYF	TGCAGTGCTAGGTGGGGGAGTGACGAGCAGTACTTC
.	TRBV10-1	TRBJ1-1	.	CASSAVLNTEAFF	TGCGCCAGCAGCGCGGTATTGAACACTGAAGCTTTCTTT
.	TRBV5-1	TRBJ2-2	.	CASSLEVMHTGELFF	TGCGCCAGCAGCTTGGAAGTTATGCACACCGGGGAGCTGTTTTTT
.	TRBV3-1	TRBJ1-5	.	CASSRGIGVEGQPQHF	TGTGCCAGCAGCCGAGGGATAGGGGTTGAGGGACAGCCCCAGCATTTT
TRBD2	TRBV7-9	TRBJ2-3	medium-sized	CASTLGTSGRHTQYF	TGTGCCAGCACCTTGGGGACTAGCGGGAGGCATACGCAGTATTTT
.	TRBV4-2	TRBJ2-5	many	CASSQGGGETQYF	TGTGCCAGCAGCCAAGGAGGAGGGGAGACCCAGTACTTC
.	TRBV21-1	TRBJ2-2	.	CASSRGSGGPGELFF	TGTGCCAGCAGCAGGGGCAGCGGGGGACCCGGGGAGCTGTTTTTT
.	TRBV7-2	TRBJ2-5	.	CASSFAPLAPQYF	TGTGCCAGCAGCTTTGCACCTCTAGCACCCCAGTACTTC
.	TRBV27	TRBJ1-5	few	CASRLGGNQPQHF	TGTGCCAGCAGGCTGGGGGGAAATCAGCCCCAGCATTTT
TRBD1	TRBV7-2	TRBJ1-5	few	CASSLRTGDGQPQHF	TGTGCCAGCAGCCTTAGGACAGGGGATGGTCAGCCCCAGCATTTT
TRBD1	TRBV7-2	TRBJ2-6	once	CASSWTGGGSGANVLTF	TGTGCCAGCAGCTGGACAGGGGGAGGCTCTGGGGCCAACGTCCTGACTTTC
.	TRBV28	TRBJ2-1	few	CASRGLSEQFF	TGTGCCAGCAGGGGGCTTAGTGAGCAGTTCTTC
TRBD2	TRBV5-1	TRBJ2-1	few	CASSLAPSGGYNEQFF	TGCGCCAGCAGCTTGGCCCCTAGCGGGGGGTACAATGAGCAGTTCTTC
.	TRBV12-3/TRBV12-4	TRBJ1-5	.	CASSLALWTQPQHF	TGTGCCAGCAGTTTAGCCCTGTGGACTCAGCCCCAGCATTTT
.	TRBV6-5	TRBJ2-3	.	CASRSDRSDTQYF	TGTGCCAGCAGGTCTGACAGGTCAGATACGCAGTATTTT